These 5 T cell receptor beta chains were all obtained from the same sample, sequenced in a study of identical twins. TCRdb ran MiXCR on the 5' RACE reads and lists one entry per CDR3 protein. This table has fewer than 250,000 distinct CDR3 sequences, less than 20% appearing once. This sample also belongs to another study, concerning T cells expressing NK-cell markers.

Sequencing input: CD8+ T cells sorted from blood. The receptors come from a woman between 18 and 29 years old in good health.

The chain has TRBV12-3 or TRBV12-4 and TRBJ2-7; D remains ambiguous. This CDR3 spans 13 amino acids. The V end lost 0 bases, the J end lost 7 bases, and 10 bases lay between the germline ends. The CDR3 loop is CASSLALQGEQYF. The CDR3 DNA is TGTGCCAGCAGTTTAGCCCTACAAGGGGAGCAGTACTTC.

This clonotype appeared a few times. V is TRBV12-2 and J is TRBJ2-7; the table calls TRBD2, which could not be checked here. TRBV12-2 constitutes a pseudogene. CDR3 length: 14 residues. This chain's CDR3 is CASRLAKLGYEQYF. DNA for the CDR3: TGTGCAAGTCGCTTAGCTAAACTAGGCTACGAGCAGTACTTC.

This clonotype was counted only a few times. The chain uses TRBV9 and TRBJ2-2, with D perhaps matching TRBD2 (7 bases). There are 12 residues in the CDR3. V gave up 2 bases and J gave up 9 bases, with 8 bases separating them. CDR1 and CDR2 (germline): SGDLS, YYNGEE. CDR3 DNA: TGTGCCAGCAGCGTGGGGGGGCGGGAGCTGTTTTTT. Residues: CASSVGGRELFF.

This rearrangement joins TRBV7-8 to TRBJ2-1; TRBD2 is a possible D gene (7 bases). The CDR3 is 15 amino acids. Germline loops: CDR1 SGHVS, CDR2 FQNEAQ. The V gene lost 7 bases and the J gene lost 3 bases, with 16 bases spanning the gap. CDR3 region: CASILGGANYNEQFF. In nucleotides, the CDR3 is TGTGCCAGCATACTTGGGGGGGCAAACTACAATGAGCAGTTCTTC.

The CDR3 DNA sequence: TGCGCCAGCAGCCGAGGGCGGCGGGACATATACGGGGGTGAGCAGTTCTTC. Translated, it gives CASSRGRRDIYGGEQFF. The rearrangement links TRBV4-3 to TRBJ2-1, with D perhaps assigned TRBD1 or TRBD2 (6 bases each). The length of the CDR3 is 17 residues. Germline V CDR1 and CDR2: LGHNA, YSLEER. V was pared by 4 bases and J by 9 bases, with 25 bases between.